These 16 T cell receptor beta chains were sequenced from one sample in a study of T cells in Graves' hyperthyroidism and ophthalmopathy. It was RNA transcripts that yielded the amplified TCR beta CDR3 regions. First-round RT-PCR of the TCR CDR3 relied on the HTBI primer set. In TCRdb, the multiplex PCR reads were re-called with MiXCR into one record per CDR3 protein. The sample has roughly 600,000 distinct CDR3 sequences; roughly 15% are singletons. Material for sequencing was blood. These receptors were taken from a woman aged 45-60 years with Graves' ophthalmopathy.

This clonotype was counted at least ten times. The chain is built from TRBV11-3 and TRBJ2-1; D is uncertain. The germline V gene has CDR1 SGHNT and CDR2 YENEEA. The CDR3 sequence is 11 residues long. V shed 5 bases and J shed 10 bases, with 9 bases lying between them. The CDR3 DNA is TGTGCCAGCAGCCCGAGTTCCGAGCAGTTCTTC. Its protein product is CASSPSSEQFF.

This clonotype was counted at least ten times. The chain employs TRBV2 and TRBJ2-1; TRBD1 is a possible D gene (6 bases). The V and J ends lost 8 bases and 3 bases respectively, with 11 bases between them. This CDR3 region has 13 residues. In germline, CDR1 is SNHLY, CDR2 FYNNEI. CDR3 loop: CASYQGYYNEQFF. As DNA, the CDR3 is TGTGCCAGCTATCAGGGGTACTACAATGAGCAGTTCTTC.

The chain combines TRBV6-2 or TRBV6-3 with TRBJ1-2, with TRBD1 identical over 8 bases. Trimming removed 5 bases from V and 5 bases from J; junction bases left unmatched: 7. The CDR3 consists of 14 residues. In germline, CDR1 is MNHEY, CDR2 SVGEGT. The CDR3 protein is CASSTLTGEYGYTF. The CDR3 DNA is TGTGCCAGCAGTACCCTGACAGGGGAATATGGCTACACCTTC.

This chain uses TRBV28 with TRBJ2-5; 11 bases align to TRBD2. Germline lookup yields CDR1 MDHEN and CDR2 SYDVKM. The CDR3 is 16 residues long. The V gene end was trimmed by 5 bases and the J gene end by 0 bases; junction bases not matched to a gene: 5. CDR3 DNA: TGTGCCAGCAGTCGGGGACTAGCGGAGTACCAAGAGACCCAGTACTTC. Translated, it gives CASSRGLAEYQETQYF.

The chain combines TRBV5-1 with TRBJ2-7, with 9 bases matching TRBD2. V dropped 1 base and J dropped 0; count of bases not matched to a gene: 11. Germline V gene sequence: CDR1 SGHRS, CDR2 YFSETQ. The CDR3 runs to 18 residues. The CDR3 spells CASSLTFSSGTHSYEQYF. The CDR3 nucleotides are TGCGCCAGCAGCTTGACTTTTTCTAGCGGGACCCACTCCTACGAGCAGTACTTC.

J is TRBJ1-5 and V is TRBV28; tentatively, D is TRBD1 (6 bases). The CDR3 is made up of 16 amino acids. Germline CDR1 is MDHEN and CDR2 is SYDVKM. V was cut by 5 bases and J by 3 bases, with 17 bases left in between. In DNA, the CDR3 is TGTGCCAGCAGTCTATTAATAAACAGGGACAATCAGCCCCAGCATTTT. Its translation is CASSLLINRDNQPQHF.

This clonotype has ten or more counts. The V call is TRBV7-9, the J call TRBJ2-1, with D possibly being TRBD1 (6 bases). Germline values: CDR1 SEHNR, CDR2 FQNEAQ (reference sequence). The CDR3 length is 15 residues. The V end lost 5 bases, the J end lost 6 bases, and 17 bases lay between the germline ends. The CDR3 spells CASSPGAGWSNEQFF. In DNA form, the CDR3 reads TGTGCCAGCAGCCCAGGGGCAGGATGGTCCAATGAGCAGTTCTTC.

CDR3 in amino acids: CASSHGTGNYGYTF. As DNA, the CDR3 is TGTGCCAGCAGCCATGGGACAGGGAACTATGGCTACACCTTC. The gene calls are TRBV4-2 and TRBJ1-2, with 9 positions matching TRBD1. CDR1 and CDR2 from the germline V gene are LGHNA and YNFKEQ. The CDR3 totals 14 residues. V trimming: 3 bases; J trimming: 2 bases; junction bases outside the gene matches: 1.

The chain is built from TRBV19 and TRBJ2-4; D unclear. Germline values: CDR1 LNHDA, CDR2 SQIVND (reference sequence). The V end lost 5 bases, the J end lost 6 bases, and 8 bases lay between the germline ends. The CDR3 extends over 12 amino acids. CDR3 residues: CASSPIGNIQYF. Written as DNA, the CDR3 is TGTGCCAGTAGTCCCATCGGAAACATTCAGTACTTC.

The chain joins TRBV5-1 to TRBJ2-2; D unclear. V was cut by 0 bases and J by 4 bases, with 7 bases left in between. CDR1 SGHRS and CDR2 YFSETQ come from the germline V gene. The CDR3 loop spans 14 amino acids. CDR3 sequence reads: CASSLGGFTGELFF. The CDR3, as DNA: TGCGCCAGCAGCTTGGGGGGATTCACCGGGGAGCTGTTTTTT.

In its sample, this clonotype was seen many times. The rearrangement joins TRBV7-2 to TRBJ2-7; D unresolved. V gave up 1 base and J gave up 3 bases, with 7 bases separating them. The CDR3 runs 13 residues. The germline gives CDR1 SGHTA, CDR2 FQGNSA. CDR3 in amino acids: CASSLERVYEQYF. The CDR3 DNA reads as TGTGCCAGCAGCTTAGAAAGGGTCTACGAGCAGTACTTC.

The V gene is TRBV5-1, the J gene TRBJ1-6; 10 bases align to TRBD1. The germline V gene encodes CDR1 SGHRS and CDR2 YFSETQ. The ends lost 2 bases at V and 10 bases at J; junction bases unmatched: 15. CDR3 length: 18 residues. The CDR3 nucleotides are TGCGCCAGCAGCTTTGTCCCATCCGGGACAGGGGCTTTCTCACCCCTCCACTTT. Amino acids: CASSFVPSGTGAFSPLHF.

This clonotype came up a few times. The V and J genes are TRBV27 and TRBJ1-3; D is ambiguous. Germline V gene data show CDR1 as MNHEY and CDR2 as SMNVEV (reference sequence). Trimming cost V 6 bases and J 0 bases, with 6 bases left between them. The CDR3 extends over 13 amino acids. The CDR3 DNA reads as TGTGCCAGCAGACAGACCTCTGGAAACACCATATATTTT. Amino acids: CASRQTSGNTIYF.

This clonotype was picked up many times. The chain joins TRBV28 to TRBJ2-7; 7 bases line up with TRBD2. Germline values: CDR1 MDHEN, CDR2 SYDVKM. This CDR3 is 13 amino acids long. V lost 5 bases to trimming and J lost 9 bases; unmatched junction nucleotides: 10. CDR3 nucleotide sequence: TGTGCCAGCAGTATACTGACTAGCTCATCGCAGTACTTC. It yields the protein CASSILTSSSQYF. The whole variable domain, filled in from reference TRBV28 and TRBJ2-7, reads DVKVTQSSRYLVKRTGEKVFLECVQDMDHENMFWYRQDPGLGLRLIYFSYDVKMKEKGDIPEGYSVSREKKERFSLILESASTNQTSMYLCASSILTSSSQYFGPGTRLTVT.

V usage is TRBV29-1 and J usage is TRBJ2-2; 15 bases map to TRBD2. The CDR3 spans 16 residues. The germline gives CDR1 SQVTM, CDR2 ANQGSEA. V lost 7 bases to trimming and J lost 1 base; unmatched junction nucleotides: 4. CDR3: CSARGLAGGNTGELFF. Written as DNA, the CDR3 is TGCAGCGCTAGGGGACTAGCGGGAGGGAACACCGGGGAGCTGTTTTTT.

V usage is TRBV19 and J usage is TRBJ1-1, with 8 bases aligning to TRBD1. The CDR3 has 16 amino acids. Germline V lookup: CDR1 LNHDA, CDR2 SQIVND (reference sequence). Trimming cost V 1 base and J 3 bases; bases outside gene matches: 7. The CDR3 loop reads CASSIARRGLDTEAFF. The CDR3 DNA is TGTGCCAGTAGTATAGCTCGCAGGGGGCTTGACACTGAAGCTTTCTTT. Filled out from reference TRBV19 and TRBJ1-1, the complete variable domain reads DGGITQSPKYLFRKEGQNVTLSCEQNLNHDAMYWYRQDPGQGLRLIYYSQIVNDFQKGDIAEGYSVSREKKESFPLTVTSAQKNPTAFYLCASSIARRGLDTEAFFGQGTRLTVV.